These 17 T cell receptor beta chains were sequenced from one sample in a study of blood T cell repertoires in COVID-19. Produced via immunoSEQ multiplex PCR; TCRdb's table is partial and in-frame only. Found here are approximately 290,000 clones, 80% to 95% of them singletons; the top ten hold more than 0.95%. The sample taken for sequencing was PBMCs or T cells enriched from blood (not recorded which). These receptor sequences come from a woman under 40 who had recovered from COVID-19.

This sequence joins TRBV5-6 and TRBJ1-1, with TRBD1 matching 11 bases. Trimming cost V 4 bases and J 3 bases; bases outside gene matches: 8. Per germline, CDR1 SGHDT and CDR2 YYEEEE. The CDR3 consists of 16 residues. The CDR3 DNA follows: TGTGCCAGCAGCCCCGGACAGGGGGCTTTGTACACTGAAGCTTTCTTT. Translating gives CASSPGQGALYTEAFF.

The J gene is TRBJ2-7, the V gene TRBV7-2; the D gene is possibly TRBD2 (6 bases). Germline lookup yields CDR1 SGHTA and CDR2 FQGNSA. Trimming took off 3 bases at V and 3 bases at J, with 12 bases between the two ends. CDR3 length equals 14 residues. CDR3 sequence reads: CASSLGGVFYEQYF. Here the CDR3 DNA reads TGTGCCAGCAGCTTGGGGGGAGTTTTCTACGAGCAGTACTTC.

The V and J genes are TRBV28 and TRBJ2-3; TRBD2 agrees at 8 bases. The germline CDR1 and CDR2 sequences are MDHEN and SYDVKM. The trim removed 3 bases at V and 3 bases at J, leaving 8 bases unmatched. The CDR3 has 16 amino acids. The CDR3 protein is CASSFNGGVATDTQYF. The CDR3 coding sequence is TGTGCCAGCAGTTTTAACGGGGGGGTCGCTACAGATACGCAGTATTTT. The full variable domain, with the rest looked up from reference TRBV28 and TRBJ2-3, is DVKVTQSSRYLVKRTGEKVFLECVQDMDHENMFWYRQDPGLGLRLIYFSYDVKMKEKGDIPEGYSVSREKKERFSLILESASTNQTSMYLCASSFNGGVATDTQYFGPGTRLTVL.

DNA for the CDR3: TGTGCCAGCATTCCCGACGGAGCAGCCGCTGAAGCTTTCTTT. This sequence encodes CASIPDGAAAEAFF. The V gene is TRBV7-9, the J gene TRBJ1-1; D call uncertain. V gave up 7 bases and J gave up 6 bases, with 18 bases separating them. The germline V gene encodes CDR1 SEHNR and CDR2 FQNEAQ (reference sequence). The CDR3 spans 14 residues.

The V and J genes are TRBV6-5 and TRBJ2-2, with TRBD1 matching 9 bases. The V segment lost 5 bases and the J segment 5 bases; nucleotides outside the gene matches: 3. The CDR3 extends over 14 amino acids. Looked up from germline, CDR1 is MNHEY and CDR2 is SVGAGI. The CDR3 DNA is TGTGCCAGCAGTAATGGACAGGGGACCGGGGAGCTGTTTTTT. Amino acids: CASSNGQGTGELFF.

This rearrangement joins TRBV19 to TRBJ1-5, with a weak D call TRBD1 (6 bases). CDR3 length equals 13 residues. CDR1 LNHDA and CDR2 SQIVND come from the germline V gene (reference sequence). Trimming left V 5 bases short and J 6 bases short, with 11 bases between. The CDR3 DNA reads TGTGCCAGTAGTCAGGGGCACGGTCAGCCCCAGCATTTT. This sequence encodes CASSQGHGQPQHF.

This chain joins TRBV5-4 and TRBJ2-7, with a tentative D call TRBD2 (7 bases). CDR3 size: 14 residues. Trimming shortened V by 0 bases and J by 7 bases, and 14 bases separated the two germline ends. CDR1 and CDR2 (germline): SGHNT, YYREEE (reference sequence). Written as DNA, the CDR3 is TGTGCCAGCAGCTTGGGGTTAGGGGGAGGGGAGCAGTACTTC. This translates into CASSLGLGGGEQYF.

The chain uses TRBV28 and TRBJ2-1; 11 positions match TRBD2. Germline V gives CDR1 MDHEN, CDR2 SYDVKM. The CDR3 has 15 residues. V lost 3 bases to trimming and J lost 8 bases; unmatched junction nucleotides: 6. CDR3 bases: TGTGCCAGCAGTTTTATTACTAGCGGGAGCGATGAGCAGTTCTTC. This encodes CASSFITSGSDEQFF.

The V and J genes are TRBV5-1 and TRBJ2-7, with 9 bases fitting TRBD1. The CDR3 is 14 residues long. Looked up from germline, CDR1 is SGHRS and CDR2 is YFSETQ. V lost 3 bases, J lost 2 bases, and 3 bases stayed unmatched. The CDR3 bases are TGCGCCAGCAGCTCAGGACAGGGGACCTACGAGCAGTACTTC. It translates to CASSSGQGTYEQYF.

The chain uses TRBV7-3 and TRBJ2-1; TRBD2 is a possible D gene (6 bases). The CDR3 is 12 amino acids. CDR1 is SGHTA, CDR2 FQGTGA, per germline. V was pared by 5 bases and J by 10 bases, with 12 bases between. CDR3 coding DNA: TGTGCCAGCAGCAACCCTAGCGTCGAGCAGTTCTTC. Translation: CASSNPSVEQFF. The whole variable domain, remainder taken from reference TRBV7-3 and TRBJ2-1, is GAGVSQTPSNKVTEKGKYVELRCDPISGHTALYWYRQSLGQGPEFLIYFQGTGAADDSGLPNDRFFAVRPEGSVSTLKIQRTERGDSAVYLCASSNPSVEQFFGPGTRLTVL.

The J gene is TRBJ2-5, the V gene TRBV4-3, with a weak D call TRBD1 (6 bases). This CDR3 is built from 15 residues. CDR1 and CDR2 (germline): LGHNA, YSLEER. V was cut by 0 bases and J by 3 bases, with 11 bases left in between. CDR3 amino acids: CASSQDWTEKETQYF. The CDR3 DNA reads TGCGCCAGCAGCCAAGATTGGACAGAAAAAGAGACCCAGTACTTC.

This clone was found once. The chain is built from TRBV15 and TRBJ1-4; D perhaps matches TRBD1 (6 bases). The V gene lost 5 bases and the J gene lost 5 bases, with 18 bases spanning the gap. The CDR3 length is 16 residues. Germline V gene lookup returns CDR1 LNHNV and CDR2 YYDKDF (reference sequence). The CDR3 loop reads CATSSYRENFNEKLFF. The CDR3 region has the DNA TGTGCCACCAGCTCCTACAGGGAAAATTTCAATGAAAAACTGTTTTTT.

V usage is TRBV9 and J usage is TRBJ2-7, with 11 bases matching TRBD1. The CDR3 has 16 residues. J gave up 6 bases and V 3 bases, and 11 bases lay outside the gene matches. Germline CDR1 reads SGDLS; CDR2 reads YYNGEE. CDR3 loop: CASSAPGQGVISEQYF. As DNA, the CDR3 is TGTGCCAGCAGCGCGCCGGGACAGGGGGTGATTAGCGAGCAGTACTTC.

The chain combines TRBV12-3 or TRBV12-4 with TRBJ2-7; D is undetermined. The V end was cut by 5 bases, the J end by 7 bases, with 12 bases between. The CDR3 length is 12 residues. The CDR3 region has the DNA TGTGCCAGCAGTCCCGGTACCCGAGAGCAGTACTTC. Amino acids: CASSPGTREQYF.

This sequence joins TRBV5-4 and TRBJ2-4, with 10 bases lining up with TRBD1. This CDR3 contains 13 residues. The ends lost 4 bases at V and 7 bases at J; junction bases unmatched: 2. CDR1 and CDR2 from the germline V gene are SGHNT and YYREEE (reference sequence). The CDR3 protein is CASSGGQGNIQYF. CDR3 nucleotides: TGTGCCAGCAGCGGGGGACAGGGGAACATTCAGTACTTC.

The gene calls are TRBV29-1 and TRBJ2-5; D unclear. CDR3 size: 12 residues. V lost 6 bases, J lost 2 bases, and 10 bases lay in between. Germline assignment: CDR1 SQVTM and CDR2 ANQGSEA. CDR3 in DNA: TGCAGCGTCCAGGTCCCTCAAGAGACCCAGTACTTC. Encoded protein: CSVQVPQETQYF.

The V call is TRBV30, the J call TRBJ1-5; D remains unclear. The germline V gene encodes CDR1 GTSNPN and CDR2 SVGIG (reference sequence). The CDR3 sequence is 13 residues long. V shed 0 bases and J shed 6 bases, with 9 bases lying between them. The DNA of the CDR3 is TGTGCCTGGAGTGTGCGAGTCGGTCAGCCCCAGCATTTT. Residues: CAWSVRVGQPQHF.